This T cell receptor beta chain was recorded in a study of cytomegalovirus exposure and HLA in healthy donors. The primer mix had 60 Vbeta and 13 Jbeta primers. Study processing details: An analysis that came later counted roughly 80 million unique TCR beta chains, around 12 million shared. The method was immunoSEQ multiplex PCR; TCRdb's version includes in-frame clones alone and lacks a portion of them. Clone size and V and J calls were adopted from that table, with D and trimming inferred from the DNA. The repertoire has 140,000 to 150,000 clones, roughly 72% of them found once; the top ten carry roughly 2%. This clone came up a few times. The CDR3 is 11 amino acids. The V segment lost 4 bases and the J segment 7 bases; nucleotides outside the gene matches: 3. Germline V gene data show CDR1 as DFQATT and CDR2 as SNEGSKA (reference sequence).

The chain employs TRBV20-1 and TRBJ1-1; the match to TRBD1 covers 7 bases. This clonotype originated in a man aged 35 to 55 in good health and CMV-seronegative. The sample comprised PBMCs. The CDR3 nucleotides read TGCAGTGCTACGGGACAGATTGAAGCTTTCTTT. This encodes CSATGQIEAFF.